A selection of T cell receptor beta chains follows, all from one sample in a study of long-term antiretroviral therapy in people with HIV. The protocol was immunoSEQ multiplex PCR, while the TCRdb copy is restricted to in-frame clones and leaves out a portion. The sample lists tens of thousands of clones, 65% to 85% occurring once. The sample in question was unsorted PBMCs, obtained 0.4 years after starting antiretroviral therapy. These receptors were taken from a young man with HIV. Both conserved end residues are part of each CDR3. The order of the fields is D gene, V gene, clone size, J gene, CDR3 DNA, CDR3 protein. A D gene is named only where the DNA matches it firmly. Not all rows give a size; the values are once, few, many and, for expanded clones, a class.

D gene: .; V gene: TRBV11-2; clone size: .; J gene: TRBJ1-2; CDR3 DNA: TGTGCCAGCAGCTTAGGTTTGGGGGACTATGGCTACACCTTC; CDR3 protein: CASSLGLGDYGYTF
D gene: .; V gene: TRBV10-2; clone size: .; J gene: TRBJ1-2; CDR3 DNA: TGCGCCAGCAGTGAGACGGGAGTCTATGGCTACACCTTC; CDR3 protein: CASSETGVYGYTF
D gene: TRBD1; V gene: TRBV7-2; clone size: .; J gene: TRBJ1-1; CDR3 DNA: TGTGCCAGCAGCTTGGGACAGGGTATGAGTGAAGCTTTCTTT; CDR3 protein: CASSLGQGMSEAFF
D gene: .; V gene: TRBV19; clone size: .; J gene: TRBJ1-1; CDR3 DNA: TGTGCCAGTAGTTGGGCAGGGGCTGAAGCTTTCTTT; CDR3 protein: CASSWAGAEAFF
D gene: .; V gene: TRBV9; clone size: .; J gene: TRBJ2-3; CDR3 DNA: TGTGCCAGCAGCGTAGGAGGCACAGATACGCAGTATTTT; CDR3 protein: CASSVGGTDTQYF
D gene: .; V gene: TRBV19; clone size: .; J gene: TRBJ2-1; CDR3 DNA: TGTGCCAGTAGTATTTCTAGACCTGAAGATGAGCAGTTCTTC; CDR3 protein: CASSISRPEDEQFF
D gene: TRBD2; V gene: TRBV27; clone size: .; J gene: TRBJ2-7; CDR3 DNA: TGTGCCAGCAGTTTAGCTAGCGGGGGGGCATACGAGCAGTACTTC; CDR3 protein: CASSLASGGAYEQYF
D gene: TRBD1; V gene: TRBV27; clone size: .; J gene: TRBJ2-7; CDR3 DNA: TGTGCCAGCAGTTTTCCGGACAGGGTCCACGAGCAGTACTTC; CDR3 protein: CASSFPDRVHEQYF
D gene: TRBD2; V gene: TRBV13; clone size: .; J gene: TRBJ2-7; CDR3 DNA: TGTGCCAGCAGCTTGGACGGGACTAGCGGTTACGAGCAGTACTTC; CDR3 protein: CASSLDGTSGYEQYF
D gene: .; V gene: TRBV11-2; clone size: .; J gene: TRBJ2-5; CDR3 DNA: TGTGCCAGCAGCCTCGACAGGACAGAAGAGACCCAGTACTTC; CDR3 protein: CASSLDRTEETQYF
D gene: .; V gene: TRBV18; clone size: .; J gene: TRBJ1-3; CDR3 DNA: TGTGCCAGCTCACCCGGGGAGCCAAGTCTCCTAAGTGGGAACACCATATATTTT; CDR3 protein: CASSPGEPSLLSGNTIYF
D gene: TRBD2; V gene: TRBV9; clone size: .; J gene: TRBJ2-3; CDR3 DNA: TGTGCCAGCAGCGATGGGGGGACTAGCGGGCGCCCAGATACGCAGTATTTT; CDR3 protein: CASSDGGTSGRPDTQYF
D gene: TRBD1; V gene: TRBV9; clone size: .; J gene: TRBJ1-1; CDR3 DNA: TGTGCCAGCAGCGTAAATGTCCGGCAGGGGGCGAGGAACACTGAAGCTTTCTTT; CDR3 protein: CASSVNVRQGARNTEAFF
D gene: TRBD2; V gene: TRBV9; clone size: .; J gene: TRBJ2-5; CDR3 DNA: TGTGCCAGCAGCGTAGTTAGCGGGAGGCAAGAGACCCAGTACTTC; CDR3 protein: CASSVVSGRQETQYF
D gene: .; V gene: TRBV5-1; clone size: .; J gene: TRBJ1-5; CDR3 DNA: TGCGCCAGCAGCCCGAACCCTACAGTAAATAGCAATCAGCCCCAGCATTTT; CDR3 protein: CASSPNPTVNSNQPQHF
D gene: TRBD2; V gene: TRBV13; clone size: .; J gene: TRBJ2-7; CDR3 DNA: TGTGCCAGCAGCCCGAGGGGGCTAGCGGGGAGACGGGAGCAGTACTTC; CDR3 protein: CASSPRGLAGRREQYF
D gene: .; V gene: TRBV27; clone size: .; J gene: TRBJ2-7; CDR3 DNA: TGTGCCAGCACATGGGCGGCGAAGGCATCCTACGAGCAGTACTTC; CDR3 protein: CASTWAAKASYEQYF
D gene: .; V gene: TRBV5-6; clone size: .; J gene: TRBJ2-7; CDR3 DNA: TGTGCCAGCAGCTTGGAGGAGACCTTTTACGAGCAGTACTTC; CDR3 protein: CASSLEETFYEQYF
D gene: TRBD2; V gene: TRBV6-5; clone size: once; J gene: TRBJ2-3; CDR3 DNA: TGTGCCAGCAGTTATATCGGGGGGGGAGGAGATACGCAGTATTTT; CDR3 protein: CASSYIGGGGDTQYF
D gene: TRBD2; V gene: TRBV19; clone size: .; J gene: TRBJ2-3; CDR3 DNA: TGTGCCAGTAGTCTCGACGGGGGGAACACAGATACGCAGTATTTT; CDR3 protein: CASSLDGGNTDTQYF
D gene: .; V gene: TRBV5-1; clone size: .; J gene: TRBJ2-3; CDR3 DNA: TGCGCCAGCAGCTTGGCGGTAGGCACAGATACGCAGTATTTT; CDR3 protein: CASSLAVGTDTQYF
D gene: TRBD2; V gene: TRBV7-3; clone size: once; J gene: TRBJ2-5; CDR3 DNA: TGTGCCAGCAGCTTAGGGGGACTAGGAGAGACCCAGTACTTC; CDR3 protein: CASSLGGLGETQYF
D gene: .; V gene: TRBV11-2; clone size: .; J gene: TRBJ1-3; CDR3 DNA: TGTGCCAGCAGCCCCCGCCCAGGGATGGCTGGAAACACCATATATTTT; CDR3 protein: CASSPRPGMAGNTIYF
D gene: .; V gene: TRBV29-1; clone size: .; J gene: TRBJ2-3; CDR3 DNA: TGCAGCGTTGTAGGGGCCGGGGGCCTGAGCACAGATACGCAGTATTTT; CDR3 protein: CSVVGAGGLSTDTQYF
D gene: .; V gene: TRBV18; clone size: .; J gene: TRBJ2-1; CDR3 DNA: TGTGCCAGCTCACCAGGAGGGGGTGAGCAGTTCTTC; CDR3 protein: CASSPGGGEQFF
D gene: .; V gene: TRBV6-1; clone size: .; J gene: TRBJ1-1; CDR3 DNA: TGTGCCAGCAGTGAAGCCTTACAGGGACTCAACACTGAAGCTTTCTTT; CDR3 protein: CASSEALQGLNTEAFF
D gene: .; V gene: TRBV28; clone size: .; J gene: TRBJ2-7; CDR3 DNA: TGTGCCAGCAGTTTAATTGTAGACGAGCAGTACTTC; CDR3 protein: CASSLIVDEQYF
D gene: TRBD1; V gene: TRBV4-1; clone size: .; J gene: TRBJ2-7; CDR3 DNA: TGCGCCAGCAGCGCTGGGACAGGGGCAACCTACGAGCAGTACTTC; CDR3 protein: CASSAGTGATYEQYF
D gene: .; V gene: TRBV28; clone size: .; J gene: TRBJ2-4; CDR3 DNA: TGTGCCAGCAGTTCAACCTTGGACATTCAGTACTTC; CDR3 protein: CASSSTLDIQYF
D gene: TRBD1; V gene: TRBV19; clone size: .; J gene: TRBJ1-4; CDR3 DNA: TGTGCCAGTAGTATAGTTGGGACAGGGTTTGAAAAACTGTTTTTT; CDR3 protein: CASSIVGTGFEKLFF
D gene: .; V gene: TRBV7-8; clone size: .; J gene: TRBJ2-7; CDR3 DNA: TGTGCCAGTAGTCTGGGGAGAGTCAACGAGCAGTACTTC; CDR3 protein: CASSLGRVNEQYF
D gene: .; V gene: TRBV19; clone size: once; J gene: TRBJ1-2; CDR3 DNA: TGTGCCAGTAGCCCGAAGCGGACAGCCATCCTTAACTATGGCTACACCTTC; CDR3 protein: CASSPKRTAILNYGYTF
D gene: .; V gene: TRBV25-1; clone size: once; J gene: TRBJ1-2; CDR3 DNA: TGTGCCAGCAGACATAACTATGGCTACACCTTC; CDR3 protein: CASRHNYGYTF
D gene: .; V gene: TRBV4-3; clone size: .; J gene: TRBJ2-7; CDR3 DNA: TGCGCCAGCAGCCAAGATCTCACAGGCAGCTCCTACGAGCAGTACTTC; CDR3 protein: CASSQDLTGSSYEQYF
D gene: TRBD1; V gene: TRBV7-8; clone size: .; J gene: TRBJ2-2; CDR3 DNA: TGTGCCAGCAGCGGTACCCGACAGGGACCTCCGAACACCGGGGAGCTGTTTTTT; CDR3 protein: CASSGTRQGPPNTGELFF
D gene: TRBD2; V gene: TRBV19; clone size: .; J gene: TRBJ2-7; CDR3 DNA: TGTGCCAGTAGTCTTGGAAGCGGGGGTCCCTACGAGCAGTACTTC; CDR3 protein: CASSLGSGGPYEQYF
D gene: .; V gene: TRBV10-2; clone size: .; J gene: TRBJ2-1; CDR3 DNA: TGCGCCAGCAGTGACAAAAACAATGAGCAGTTCTTC; CDR3 protein: CASSDKNNEQFF
D gene: .; V gene: TRBV5-8; clone size: few; J gene: TRBJ1-5; CDR3 DNA: TGTGCCAGCAGCTTTCAGGGGTTTAGCAATCAGCCCCAGCATTTT; CDR3 protein: CASSFQGFSNQPQHF
D gene: .; V gene: TRBV27; clone size: once; J gene: TRBJ1-4; CDR3 DNA: TGTGCCACCAGGCCCTACCAGGTTAATGAAAAACTGTTTTTT; CDR3 protein: CATRPYQVNEKLFF
D gene: .; V gene: TRBV4-2; clone size: .; J gene: TRBJ2-7; CDR3 DNA: TGTGCCAGCATGGGGTCGGGGGAGCAGTACTTC; CDR3 protein: CASMGSGEQYF
D gene: TRBD2; V gene: TRBV19; clone size: .; J gene: TRBJ2-7; CDR3 DNA: TGTGCCAGTAGCGAATCGGGACTAGCGGGAGGAGGCGTCAGAGGCGAGCAGTACTTC; CDR3 protein: CASSESGLAGGGVRGEQYF
D gene: TRBD1; V gene: TRBV11-2; clone size: .; J gene: TRBJ1-1; CDR3 DNA: TGTGCCAGCAGCGTACAGGGGGCGAGGGGAACTGAAGCTTTCTTT; CDR3 protein: CASSVQGARGTEAFF
D gene: .; V gene: TRBV9; clone size: few; J gene: TRBJ2-2; CDR3 DNA: TGTGCCAGCAGCGCTAGGGACGGGGAGCTGTTTTTT; CDR3 protein: CASSARDGELFF
D gene: .; V gene: TRBV7-9; clone size: few; J gene: TRBJ2-7; CDR3 DNA: TGTGCCAGCAGCTTGGTCACATCTTCCTACGAGCAGTACTTC; CDR3 protein: CASSLVTSSYEQYF
D gene: TRBD1; V gene: TRBV6-6; clone size: .; J gene: TRBJ1-5; CDR3 DNA: TGTGCCAGCAGACGGGACAGGGCTCAGCCCCAGCATTTT; CDR3 protein: CASRRDRAQPQHF
D gene: TRBD2; V gene: TRBV4-3; clone size: .; J gene: TRBJ2-3; CDR3 DNA: TGCGCCAGCAGCCAAGTTCTAGCGGGAGAAACAGATACGCAGTATTTT; CDR3 protein: CASSQVLAGETDTQYF